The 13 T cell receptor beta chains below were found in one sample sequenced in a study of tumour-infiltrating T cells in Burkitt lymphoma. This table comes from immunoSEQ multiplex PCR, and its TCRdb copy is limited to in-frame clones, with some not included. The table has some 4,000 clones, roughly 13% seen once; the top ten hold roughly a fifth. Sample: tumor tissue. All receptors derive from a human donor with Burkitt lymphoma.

For the CDR3, the DNA is TGCGCCAGCAGCTTGGGCTGGGGCACTGAAGCTTTCTTT. Protein sequence: CASSLGWGTEAFF. The chain joins TRBV5-1 to TRBJ1-1; D remains ambiguous. CDR3 size: 13 residues. Trimming left V 0 bases short and J 4 bases short, with 7 bases between. Looked up from germline, CDR1 is SGHRS and CDR2 is YFSETQ.

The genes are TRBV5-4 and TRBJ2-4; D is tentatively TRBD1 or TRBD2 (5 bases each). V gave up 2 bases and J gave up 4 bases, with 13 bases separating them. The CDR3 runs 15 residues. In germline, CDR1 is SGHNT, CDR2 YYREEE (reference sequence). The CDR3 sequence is CASSFGIGQKNIQYF. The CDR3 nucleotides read TGTGCCAGCAGCTTCGGGATCGGACAAAAAAACATTCAGTACTTC.

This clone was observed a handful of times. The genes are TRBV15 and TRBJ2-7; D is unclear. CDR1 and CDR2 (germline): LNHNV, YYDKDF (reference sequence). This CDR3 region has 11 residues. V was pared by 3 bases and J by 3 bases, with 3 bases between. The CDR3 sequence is CATSSGYEQYF. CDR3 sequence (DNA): TGTGCCACCAGCAGTGGCTACGAGCAGTACTTC.

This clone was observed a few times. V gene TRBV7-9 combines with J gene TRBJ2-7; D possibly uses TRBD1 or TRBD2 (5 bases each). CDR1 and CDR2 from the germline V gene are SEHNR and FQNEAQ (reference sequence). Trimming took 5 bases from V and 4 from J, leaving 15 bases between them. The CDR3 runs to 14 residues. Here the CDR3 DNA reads TGTGCCAGCAGCCAAGAGGGGTTCCGGTACGAGCAGTACTTC. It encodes CASSQEGFRYEQYF.

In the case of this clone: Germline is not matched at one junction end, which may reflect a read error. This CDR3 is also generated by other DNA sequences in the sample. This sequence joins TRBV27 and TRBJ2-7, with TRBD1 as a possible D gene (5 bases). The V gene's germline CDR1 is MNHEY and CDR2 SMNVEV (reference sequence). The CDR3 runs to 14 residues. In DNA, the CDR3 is TGTGCCAGTAGTTTTAGGGGTCCCACCTACGAGCAGTACTTC. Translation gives CASSFRGPTYEQYF.

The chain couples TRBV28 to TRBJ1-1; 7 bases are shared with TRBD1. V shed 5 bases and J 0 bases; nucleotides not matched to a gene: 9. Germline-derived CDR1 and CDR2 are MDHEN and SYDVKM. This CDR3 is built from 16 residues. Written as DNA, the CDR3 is TGTGCCAGCAGTGTCTCTACCGGGACAGTGAACACTGAAGCTTTCTTT. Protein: CASSVSTGTVNTEAFF.

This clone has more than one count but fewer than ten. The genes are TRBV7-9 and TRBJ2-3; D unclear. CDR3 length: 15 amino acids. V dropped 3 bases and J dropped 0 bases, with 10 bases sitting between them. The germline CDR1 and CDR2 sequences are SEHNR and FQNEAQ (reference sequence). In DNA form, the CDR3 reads TGTGCCAGCAGCTTCGCCCTACCTAGCACAGATACGCAGTATTTT. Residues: CASSFALPSTDTQYF.

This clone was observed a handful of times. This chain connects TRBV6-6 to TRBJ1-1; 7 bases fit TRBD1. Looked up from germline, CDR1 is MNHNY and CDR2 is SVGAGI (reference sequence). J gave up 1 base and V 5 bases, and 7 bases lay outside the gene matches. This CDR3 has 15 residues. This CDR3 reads CASSTYRTGNTEAFF. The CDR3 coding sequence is TGTGCCAGCAGTACCTATAGGACAGGGAACACTGAAGCTTTCTTT.

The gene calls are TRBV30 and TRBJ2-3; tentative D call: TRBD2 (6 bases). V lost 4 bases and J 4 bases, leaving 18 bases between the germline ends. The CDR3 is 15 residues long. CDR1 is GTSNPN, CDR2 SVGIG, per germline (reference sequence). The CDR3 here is CAWTEWRRGPDTQYF. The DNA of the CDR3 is TGTGCCTGGACCGAGTGGCGGAGGGGCCCAGATACGCAGTATTTT.

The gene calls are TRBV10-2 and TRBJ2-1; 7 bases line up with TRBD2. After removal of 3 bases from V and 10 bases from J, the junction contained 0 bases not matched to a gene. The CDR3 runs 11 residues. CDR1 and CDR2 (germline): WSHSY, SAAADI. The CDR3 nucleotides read TGCGCCAGCAGTGAAGCGGGAGAGCAGTTCTTC. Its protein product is CASSEAGEQFF.

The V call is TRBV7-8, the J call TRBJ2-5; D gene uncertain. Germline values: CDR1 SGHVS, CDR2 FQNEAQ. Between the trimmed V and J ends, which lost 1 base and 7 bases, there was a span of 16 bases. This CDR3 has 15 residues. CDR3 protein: CASSLGPRSTRTQYF. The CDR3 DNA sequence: TGTGCCAGCAGCTTAGGCCCGCGGAGTACAAGGACCCAGTACTTC.

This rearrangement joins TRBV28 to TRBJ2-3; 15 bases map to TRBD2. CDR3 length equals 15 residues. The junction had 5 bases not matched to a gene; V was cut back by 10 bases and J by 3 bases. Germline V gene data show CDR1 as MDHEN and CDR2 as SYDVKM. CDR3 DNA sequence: TGTGCCATAGAGGGACTAGCGGGAGGTACAGATACGCAGTATTTT. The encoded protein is CAIEGLAGGTDTQYF.

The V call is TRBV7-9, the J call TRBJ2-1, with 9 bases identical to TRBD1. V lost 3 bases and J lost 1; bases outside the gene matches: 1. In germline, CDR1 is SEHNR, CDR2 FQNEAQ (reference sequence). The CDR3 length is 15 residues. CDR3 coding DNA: TGTGCCAGCAGCTTGGGACAGGGTTCCTACAATGAGCAGTTCTTC. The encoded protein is CASSLGQGSYNEQFF.